This TCR beta chain originates from a study of T cell repertoires in cytomegalovirus infection. Overall study: It was recently identified HLA-C-restricted and well-studied HLA-B-restricted CMV epitopes that the study used. Shared public TCR beta signatures pointed to both CMV infection and a matching HLA type.

One entry per CDR3 protein, called by TCRdb with MiXCR from the reads. The table includes around 770,000 distinct CDR3 sequences, about 28% detected once. Study-level results: Predominance within the ex vivo response was attributable to HLA-C-restricted CMV-specific TCR beta clonotypes. Cumulative frequency of public TCR beta families picked out carriers of CMV plus the relevant HLA.

Deletions cut 1 base from V and 5 bases from J, with 18 bases between. This CDR3 comprises 17 residues. Germline-derived CDR1 and CDR2 are SGHTA and FQGNSA. This clonotype was counted many times. Its target is unknown. V is TRBV7-2 and J is TRBJ1-5; D may be TRBD1 (5 bases). The specimen comprised cultured CD8+ T cells from PBMCs, sampled from culture after CMV antigen stimulation. This TCR was recovered from a human donor in good health (CMV status not recorded). Some clones in this sample may be carry-over from other donors' samples. The CDR3 DNA follows: TGTGCCAGCAGCTTAGGTTGGGCGGGGGATCTTGATCAGCCCCAGCATTTT. This codes for CASSLGWAGDLDQPQHF. Full variable domain (outside the CDR3, taken from reference TRBV7-2 and TRBJ1-5): GAGVSQSPSNKVTEKGKDVELRCDPISGHTALYWYRQSLGQGLEFLIYFQGNSAPDKSGLPSDRFSAERTGGSVSTLTIQRTQQEDSAVYLCASSLGWAGDLDQPQHFGDGTRLSIL.